The clone carrying this T cell receptor beta chain was seen more than once but under ten times. Its antigen is not identified. CDR3 length: 16 amino acids. Germline V CDR1 and CDR2: DFQATT, SNEGSKA (reference sequence). V lost 1 base, J lost 3 bases, and 9 bases stayed unmatched. The data were taken from a study of immune heterogeneity within non-small cell lung tumors. Overall study context: Histologically, several tumors were squamous cell carcinomas and approximately 9 were non-squamous carcinomas. The remaining 1 tumor was not otherwise specified.

General observations from the study: Different tumor locations in one patient shared dominant CDR3 beta clonotypes yet harbored unique high-frequency clones.

At approximately 600 ng per sample, bulk tumor genomic DNA provided the template. During surgery, several far-apart biopsies were obtained from every primary tumor. Before undergoing curative surgery, patients had newly diagnosed non-small cell lung cancer that was untreated. Multiplex PCR relied on 32 V and 13 J primers to amplify TCR beta CDR3. MiXCR, applied by TCRdb to the multiplex PCR reads, yields one record per CDR3 protein. The sample contains a few thousand distinct CDR3 sequences, about 30% of which appear only once. The sequenced sample was lung tumor tissue. The sequence derives from a man aged 55 to 69 with non-small cell lung cancer. The J gene is TRBJ1-1, the V gene TRBV20-1; 9 positions agree with TRBD1. The CDR3 nucleotides read TGCAGTGCTAGAGTATACGGACAGGGGACGTACACTGAAGCTTTCTTT. Encoded protein: CSARVYGQGTYTEAFF.